This TCR beta chain was identified during a study of T cell responses to AZD1222 COVID-19 vaccine. Germline V gene lookup returns CDR1 MDHEN and CDR2 SYDVKM. The CDR3 totals 14 residues. V was cut by 6 bases and J by 10 bases, with 21 bases left in between. In this sample, this clone turned up once. As yet, its antigen is unknown. Assay used: immunoSEQ multiplex PCR; TCRdb lists only in-frame clones, some missing. The repertoire holds more than 90,000 clones, 90% seen once, with 1.3% in the top ten. Study-level findings and limits: Reports say nearly half of spike-specific TCRs go after unmutated variant regions.

The source material was peripheral blood, sampled on day 0 of AZD1222 vaccination. The genes are TRBV28 and TRBJ1-1; no definite D call. The TCR comes from an adult in good health. CDR3 amino acids: CASSPPGETRGAFF. The CDR3 DNA reads TGTGCCAGCAGCCCACCCGGAGAGACCCGGGGAGCTTTCTTT.